Listed below are T cell receptor beta chains from one sample, sequenced in a study of CD8 T cells in Susac syndrome. From the immunoSEQ multiplex PCR reads, TCRdb called clonotypes with MiXCR, one entry per CDR3 protein. Of about 160,000 distinct CDR3 sequences detected, about 93% appear once; the ten largest clones hold about 0.14%. What was sequenced was CD4+ T cells from PBMCs. The source is a human donor in good health. CDR3s include the opening cysteine and the closing phenylalanine or tryptophan.

CDR3,J,V
CASSTNPQTLAFF,TRBJ1-1,TRBV6-5
CASRGFWHTGTQYF,TRBJ2-5,TRBV9
CASSLEGGGAFF,TRBJ1-1,TRBV12-3/TRBV12-4
CASTLPWINYGYTF,TRBJ1-2,TRBV5-6
CSAYGEPSGNTIYF,TRBJ1-3,TRBV20-1
CASSPTVDHEQYF,TRBJ2-7,TRBV18
CASSAVGGYTEAFF,TRBJ1-1,TRBV3-1
CASIGGRASSTDTQYF,TRBJ2-3,TRBV6-2/TRBV6-3
CASSFGQGADTQYF,TRBJ2-3,TRBV5-6
CASSQDDREKTQYF,TRBJ2-5,TRBV3-1
CSARAQVTQYF,TRBJ2-5,TRBV20-1
CSAPSAGDPSGANVLTF,TRBJ2-6,TRBV20-1
CASSGRYAYF,TRBJ2-7,TRBV6-1
CASSDSTGGALSSYNEQFF,TRBJ2-1,TRBV6-4
CASSQLDHLRGIPYNEQFF,TRBJ2-1,TRBV4-2
CASSLGGLGLEQYF,TRBJ2-7,TRBV7-9
CASRDRGDEQFF,TRBJ2-1,TRBV2
CAGGYGALKETQYF,TRBJ2-5,TRBV2
CASSQAALTSYEQYF,TRBJ2-7,TRBV4-1
CASSAGSGLRGYTF,TRBJ1-2,TRBV5-1
CASSFTRSTDTQYF,TRBJ2-3,TRBV5-1
CASSYSYGNQPQHF,TRBJ1-5,TRBV6-5
CASGDGGASYEQYF,TRBJ2-7,TRBV7-2
CASSFFPTSTDTQYF,TRBJ2-3,TRBV5-4
CASSQTGRNTIYF,TRBJ1-3,TRBV3-1
CSALLTGLGGEQYF,TRBJ2-7,TRBV20-1
CSASVAGGNEQFF,TRBJ2-1,TRBV20-1
CASSLGQAPDTQYF,TRBJ2-3,TRBV11-1
CASSQRTQGTNSPLHF,TRBJ1-6,TRBV7-2
CASHPQGDRHEQYF,TRBJ2-7,TRBV6-5
CASSHHDRPGEQFF,TRBJ2-1,TRBV3-1
CASSVGRGETQYF,TRBJ2-5,TRBV9
CASSFSGTGFSYGYTF,TRBJ1-2,TRBV7-2
CASSPRGALNTEAFF,TRBJ1-1,TRBV14
CASSAGHRNTEAFF,TRBJ1-1,TRBV7-3
CASSKRVRVYEQYF,TRBJ2-7,TRBV21-1
CASSLARDQETQYF,TRBJ2-5,TRBV3-1
CAISEPGSTDTQYF,TRBJ2-3,TRBV10-3
CATSDKSPGYTF,TRBJ1-2,TRBV24-1
CASGRISTDTQYF,TRBJ2-3,TRBV7-8
CSAFPGVIKETQYF,TRBJ2-5,TRBV20-1
CSARAGTGSQPQHF,TRBJ1-5,TRBV20-1
CASSLPQGVNEQFF,TRBJ2-1,TRBV5-1
CASRKGYEQYF,TRBJ2-7,TRBV3-1
CSAGQGVWSSYEQYF,TRBJ2-7,TRBV29-1
CASSLVGDTQYF,TRBJ2-3,TRBV13
CASSYGQGLAEAFF,TRBJ1-1,TRBV6-5
CAWSTGGANQPQHF,TRBJ1-5,TRBV30
CASSSPAGVPSYGNTIYF,TRBJ1-3,TRBV12-3/TRBV12-4
CATREAREFTDTQYF,TRBJ2-3,TRBV6-2/TRBV6-3
CASSYLDSSGANVLTF,TRBJ2-6,TRBV6-5
CASSNGHNQPQHF,TRBJ1-5,TRBV3-1
CASIESKNEAFF,TRBJ1-1,TRBV2
CASSLAGTVNYGYTF,TRBJ1-2,TRBV7-9